What follows describes a single TCR beta chain. Its antigen remains unidentified. The CDR3 loop spans 16 amino acids. Trimming cost V 2 bases and J 5 bases, with 21 bases left between them. Germline CDR1 and CDR2: GTSNPN and SVGIG (reference sequence). cDNA synthesis used the whole RNA isolate, giving expressed TCRB sequences. The table came from immunoSEQ multiplex PCR; TCRdb's copy has only in-frame clones and leaves some out. In the table there are hundreds of thousands of clones, about 14% of which are singletons. The sample originates from a study of beta chain features in type 1 diabetes. Study-wide findings and caveats: Moderate but significant shortening of TCRB CDR3s was recorded in all four CD4+ subsets from Type 1 diabetes patients. Highly expressing activated T cells could be over-counted with a cDNA template. A pattern of fewer insertions and more deletions at VDJ junctions was seen in type 1 diabetes patients.

Sequenced material: naive CD4+ T cells from blood. The sequence derives from a man in his late teens or twenties with type 1 diabetes. The V call is TRBV30, the J call TRBJ2-5, with D perhaps matching TRBD2 (7 bases). For the CDR3, the DNA is TGTGCCTGGAGTAAGGCGGGGGCCTTTCTGGGGGAGACCCAGTACTTC. Protein: CAWSKAGAFLGETQYF.